The T cell receptor beta chain under discussion was sequenced for a study of blood T cell repertoires in COVID-19. Looking at the study overall: Samples of COVID-19 (acute and convalescent) were obtained from the United States, Italy and Spain. The analysed material was cDNA or gDNA that came from T cells, B-cell-depleted T cells, or PBMCs.

Original processing notes: Amplification of reference gene primers provided the estimated nucleated cell counts. The data were produced by immunoSEQ multiplex PCR, yet TCRdb's version contains in-frame clones alone and is incomplete. V and J calls and clone size follow that table, whereas D and trimming were derived from the DNA. The data hold a few hundred thousand clones, with 89% observed a single time. CDR3 length equals 19 residues. V lost 0 bases, J lost 1 base, and 22 bases lay in between. Germline V gene sequence: CDR1 MNHNS, CDR2 SASEGT. Sequencing input: peripheral blood. The clonotype was recovered from a young man who had recovered from COVID-19. The V gene is TRBV6-1, the J gene TRBJ2-7; possible D gene TRBD1, 6 bases. CDR3 loop: CASSEAVLQTGLKSYEQYF. CDR3 DNA: TGTGCCAGCAGTGAAGCCGTCCTCCAAACAGGGTTAAAGTCCTACGAGCAGTACTTC.